This T cell receptor (beta chain) came from a study of shared clonotypes between healthy human individuals. About the study: A donor's plate count was three for CD4 naive and three for CD4 memory; CD8 naive had two and CD8 memory one.

Study-wide results and limits: Generation probabilities were higher for clonotypes shared across all four sorted-subset donors than for unshared ones.

A note on this clone: The target antigen is unknown.

The CDR3 consists of 16 residues. V was trimmed by 7 bases and J by 0 bases, leaving 16 bases between them. Germline V gene lookup returns CDR1 SGHNT and CDR2 YYREEE (reference sequence). Each replicate PCR on the sorted subsets used 200 to 250 ng DNA (around 30,000 T cell genomes). Assay used: immunoSEQ multiplex PCR; TCRdb lists only in-frame clones, some missing. The sample contains 1.6 million or so clones, around 98.5% of which appear only once. This sequence originates from a man aged 25-40 years in good health. Sequences were obtained from naive CD4+ T cells sorted from blood. Subset noted: CD45RA+ positively selected. The V call is TRBV5-4, the J call TRBJ2-2; D is uncertain. CDR3 sequence (DNA): TGTGCCAGCGCCCGACGTTTCGTAACGAACACCGGGGAGCTGTTTTTT. Translating it yields CASARRFVTNTGELFF.